The 18 T cell receptor beta chains given below trace back to one sample, sequenced in a study of CD8+ T cells in alopecia areata (dated by TCRdb to about 2018). Libraries were made using the immunoSEQ multiplex PCR assay. RNA was extracted from all samples and reverse transcribed into cDNA, which served as template for TCR sequencing. Here the immuneACCESS table is served through TCRdb, limited to in-frame sequences with V and J called. Missing clones are a known gap in these copies; in checked studies unresolved V genes cover under half, and the rest lacks a known reason. In this sample the table shows around 35,000 clones, about 60% of which occur a single time. The top ten constitute about two fifths of the sample. The sequenced sample consisted of NKG2D-high CD8+ T cells sorted from blood. In light of the paper, this sample's cell subset or site label describes: sorted CD8+ NKG2D-high blood T cells. Receptors were obtained from a human donor with alopecia areata.

The CDR3 DNA reads as TGTGCCAGCAGCCTCCGGACTAGCGGGGGCTATGAGCAGTTCTTC. Encoded protein: CASSLRTSGGYEQFF. The rearrangement links TRBV13 to TRBJ2-1; TRBD2 aligns across 13 bases. Germline CDR1 is PRHDT and CDR2 is FYEKMQ (reference sequence). The ends lost 5 bases at V and 8 bases at J; junction bases unmatched: 6. The CDR3 length is 15 residues. The variable domain in full, with the rest retrieved from reference TRBV13 and TRBJ2-1, is AAGVIQSPRHLIKEKRETATLKCYPIPRHDTVYWYQQGPGQDPQFLISFYEKMQSDKGSIPDRFSAQQFSDYHSELNMSSLELGDSALYFCASSLRTSGGYEQFFGPGTRLTVL.

The chain joins TRBV10-3 to TRBJ2-1; D gene ambiguous. Germline CDR1 is ENHRY and CDR2 is SYGVKD. CDR3 size: 12 residues. V was cut by 5 bases and J by 10 bases, with 12 bases left in between. CDR3: CAISNSWAEQFF. The CDR3 DNA follows: TGTGCCATCAGTAATAGCTGGGCGGAGCAGTTCTTC.

Here the CDR3 reads CASSYGLAPSYEQYF. Here the CDR3 DNA reads TGCGCCAGCAGCTACGGACTAGCGCCTTCCTACGAGCAGTACTTC. The V gene is TRBV4-1, the J gene TRBJ2-7; TRBD2 agrees at 9 bases. Germline assignment: CDR1 MGHRA and CDR2 YSYEKL. V dropped 5 bases and J dropped 1; count of bases not matched to a gene: 6. This CDR3 has 15 amino acids.

In the case of this clone: This CDR3 is missing its conserved last phenylalanine or tryptophan, likely due to a read error. Because the CDR3's place on the DNA is in doubt, the DNA is left out and the CDR3 is given as listed by TCRdb. The chain links TRBV2 to TRBJ1-1; the table's D call TRBD1 went unverified against the DNA. CDR1 is SNHLY and CDR2 is FYNNEI in the germline V gene. Both ends counted, the CDR3 spans 9 residues. The CDR3 sequence: CASSEATMQ.

DNA for the CDR3: TGCGCCAGCAGCTTCGGTACGGGAAACTATGGCTACACCTTC. Amino acids: CASSFGTGNYGYTF. V and J are TRBV4-1 and TRBJ1-2, with no clear D. Germline values: CDR1 MGHRA, CDR2 YSYEKL. This CDR3 has 14 residues. Trimming removed 5 bases at V and 2 bases at J, with 12 bases between.

This clone was picked up a small number of times. The gene calls are TRBV27 and TRBJ2-5; 11 positions match TRBD2. Matching the DNA end better, TRBJ2-7 makes the J call doubtful. The CDR3 consists of 17 residues. Germline-derived CDR1 and CDR2 are MNHEY and SMNVEV (reference sequence). The CDR3 loop reads CASSEPTGTSGLYEQYF. CDR3 bases: TGTGCCAGCAGTGAGCCTACCGGGACTAGCGGACTTTACGAGCAGTACTTC.

The chain recombines TRBV7-2 with TRBJ2-1, with 9 bases lining up with TRBD1. V lost 5 bases and J lost 9; bases outside the gene matches: 11. Germline CDR1 is SGHTA and CDR2 is FQGNSA. CDR3 length equals 15 residues. CDR3 DNA: TGTGCCAGCAGCCCCGGGTACAGGGGGCCGGTTGAGCAGTTCTTC. Translated, it gives CASSPGYRGPVEQFF.

The chain is built from TRBV29-1 and TRBJ1-1; D unresolved. The V end was cut by 3 bases, the J end by 7 bases, with 12 bases between. The length of the CDR3 is 12 residues. Germline V gene sequence: CDR1 SQVTM, CDR2 ANQGSEA. CDR3 amino acids: CSVDLPRGEAFF. CDR3 DNA sequence: TGCAGCGTTGACCTACCCCGGGGTGAAGCTTTCTTT.

V gene TRBV6-1 combines with J gene TRBJ2-3, with 7 bases lining up with TRBD1. Germline V gives CDR1 MNHNS, CDR2 SASEGT. The CDR3 runs to 16 residues. J lost 2 bases, V lost 2 bases, and 7 bases had no gene match. Here the CDR3 reads CASSEWDSLYTDTQYF. Here the CDR3 DNA reads TGTGCCAGCAGTGAATGGGACAGCCTCTACACAGATACGCAGTATTTT.

This clone was detected once. The CDR3 coding sequence is TGTGCCAGCAGTGAAGCGTTCGGCCAGCCCCAGCATTTT. This encodes CASSEAFGQPQHF. V usage is TRBV2 and J usage is TRBJ1-5, with D unresolved. Germline lookup yields CDR1 SNHLY and CDR2 FYNNEI. Trimming left V 0 bases short and J 7 bases short, with 7 bases between. The CDR3 spans 13 residues.

The chain uses TRBV4-1 and TRBJ1-2; 8 nucleotides line up with TRBD1. Trimming took 1 base from V and 5 from J; bases not matched to a gene: 6. The CDR3 is made up of 15 amino acids. Germline V CDR1 and CDR2: MGHRA, YSYEKL. Here the CDR3 reads CASSQGWDRRYGYTF. In DNA, the CDR3 is TGCGCCAGCAGCCAAGGTTGGGACAGGAGGTATGGCTACACCTTC.

Here the CDR3 DNA reads TGCGCCAGCAGCCTGATCGCGGGCGACACCGGGGAGCTGTTTTTT. Translated: CASSLIAGDTGELFF. The chain employs TRBV4-3 and TRBJ2-2; a weak D match, TRBD2 (5 bases). Germline V gene lookup returns CDR1 LGHNA and CDR2 YSLEER. The CDR3 is made up of 15 amino acids. V was pared by 4 bases and J by 3 bases, with 12 bases between.

The chain recombines TRBV13 with TRBJ1-2; D not resolved. This CDR3 is built from 15 residues. V was cut by 0 bases and J by 4 bases, with 12 bases left in between. The germline CDR1 and CDR2 sequences are PRHDT and FYEKMQ (reference sequence). CDR3 sequence: CASSLGDGLFYGYTF. CDR3 nucleotide sequence: TGTGCCAGCAGCTTAGGGGACGGGCTTTTCTATGGCTACACCTTC.

The chain couples TRBV5-6 to TRBJ1-5, with TRBD1 as a possible D gene (5 bases). CDR3 size: 15 residues. V was trimmed by 3 bases and J by 6 bases, leaving 16 bases between them. Germline-derived CDR1 and CDR2 are SGHDT and YYEEEE. This CDR3 is CASSWGFGGTQPQHF. DNA for the CDR3: TGTGCCAGCAGCTGGGGTTTCGGGGGGACTCAGCCCCAGCATTTT.

V and J are TRBV5-1 and TRBJ2-5; TRBD1 matches 8 bases. Germline V gene lookup returns CDR1 SGHRS and CDR2 YFSETQ. Trimming removed 0 bases from V and 4 bases from J; junction bases left unmatched: 5. The CDR3 spans 15 residues. The CDR3, as DNA: TGCGCCAGCAGCTTGGCAGGGGGCGATGCAGAGACCCAGTACTTC. As protein: CASSLAGGDAETQYF. Full variable domain (rest looked up from reference TRBV5-1 and TRBJ2-5): KAGVTQTPRYLIKTRGQQVTLSCSPISGHRSVSWYQQTPGQGLQFLFEYFSETQRNKGNFPGRFSGRQFSNSRSEMNVSTLELGDSALYLCASSLAGGDAETQYFGPGTRLLVL.

The chain links TRBV27 to TRBJ2-7; D gene unclear. Trimming removed 8 bases at V and 2 bases at J, with 7 bases between. The germline CDR1 and CDR2 sequences are MNHEY and SMNVEV (reference sequence). This CDR3 is 11 amino acids long. This CDR3 is CASGSAYEQYF. The CDR3 nucleotides read TGTGCCAGCGGGTCCGCCTACGAGCAGTACTTC.

The chain combines TRBV7-2 with TRBJ2-3, with 7 bases aligning to TRBD1. The CDR3 is 13 residues long. The germline gives CDR1 SGHTA, CDR2 FQGNSA. The V segment lost 6 bases and the J segment 6 bases; nucleotides outside the gene matches: 6. In nucleotides, the CDR3 is TGTGCCAGCAGTGAAACAGGGGTGGATACGCAGTATTTT. Translation gives CASSETGVDTQYF. The variable domain in full, with the rest retrieved from reference TRBV7-2 and TRBJ2-3, is GAGVSQSPSNKVTEKGKDVELRCDPISGHTALYWYRQSLGQGLEFLIYFQGNSAPDKSGLPSDRFSAERTGGSVSTLTIQRTQQEDSAVYLCASSETGVDTQYFGPGTRLTVL.

V gene TRBV7-8 combines with J gene TRBJ2-5; possibly TRBD2 for D (6 bases). The CDR3 is 17 residues long. V lost 3 bases, J lost 5 bases, and 22 bases lay in between. Germline assignment: CDR1 SGHVS and CDR2 FQNEAQ. The CDR3 protein is CASSFEFPEDYRETQYF. DNA for the CDR3: TGTGCCAGCAGCTTCGAATTCCCTGAGGACTATCGGGAGACCCAGTACTTC.